Presented here are 8 T cell receptor beta chains from one specimen sequenced in a study of a mutant IDH1 vaccine in newly diagnosed glioma. Time point here: week 5, during vaccination. Vaccine doses each comprised 300 ug of mutant IDH1 20-mer peptide, with topical imiquimod. What these receptors recognize is not known. The assay was immunoSEQ multiplex PCR, and TCRdb's table has in-frame clones only and misses some. The sample yields tens of thousands of clones, roughly 78% seen once. The material sequenced was PBMCs, taken from a glioma patient whose treatment included an IDH1 peptide vaccine. The receptors were sampled from a woman in her thirties or forties with glioma.

The CDR3 coding sequence is TGTGCCAGCAGTGGTCAAACTACTTCACTTCAGTACTTC. Residues: CASSGQTTSLQYF. V usage is TRBV2 and J usage is TRBJ2-7; D remains ambiguous. Germline V gene sequence: CDR1 SNHLY, CDR2 FYNNEI. The CDR3 has 13 amino acids. Deletions cut 4 bases from V and 10 bases from J, with 17 bases between.

V and J are TRBV6-5 and TRBJ2-3; no firm D call. The CDR3 covers 13 residues. The germline V gene encodes CDR1 MNHEY and CDR2 SVGAGI. V shed 6 bases and J shed 2 bases, with 9 bases lying between them. For the CDR3, the DNA is TGTGCCAGCAGCCCTAGTCCCACAGATACGCAGTATTTT. Its protein is CASSPSPTDTQYF.

The chain carries TRBV4-1 and TRBJ1-1; D might be TRBD1 (6 bases). CDR1 and CDR2 from the germline V gene are MGHRA and YSYEKL. The length of the CDR3 is 13 residues. V shed 4 bases and J shed 4 bases, with 10 bases lying between them. The CDR3 bases are TGCGCCAGCAGCCGAGGGGGGTCCACTGAAGCTTTCTTT. This codes for CASSRGGSTEAFF.

V usage is TRBV5-6 and J usage is TRBJ1-4; D is perhaps TRBD1 (5 bases). V was pared by 5 bases and J by 2 bases, with 13 bases between. The CDR3 spans 15 residues. CDR1 is SGHDT, CDR2 YYEEEE, per germline. CDR3 in DNA: TGTGCCAGCAGTGTGGGGCAGCGCACTAATGAAAAACTGTTTTTT. It translates to CASSVGQRTNEKLFF.

This clone is judged medium-sized. The sample has other DNA sequences that encode this CDR3 too. V usage is TRBV7-9 and J usage is TRBJ1-4; D is unclear. The V gene's germline CDR1 is SEHNR and CDR2 FQNEAQ (reference sequence). The CDR3 loop spans 15 amino acids. The V end lost 3 bases, the J end lost 0 bases, and 8 bases lay between the germline ends. CDR3 region: CASSFPSTTNEKLFF. The DNA for the CDR3 is TGTGCCAGCAGCTTCCCGTCCACAACTAATGAAAAACTGTTTTTT.

This chain uses TRBV4-2 with TRBJ2-3; D not certain. Germline loops: CDR1 LGHNA, CDR2 YNFKEQ. The CDR3 spans 14 residues. The V end was cut by 0 bases, the J end by 7 bases, with 11 bases between. CDR3 region: CASSQDEGANTQYF. The CDR3 bases are TGTGCCAGCAGCCAAGATGAAGGTGCGAATACGCAGTATTTT.

V is TRBV5-4 and J is TRBJ2-1; D is uncertain. The V gene's germline CDR1 is SGHNT and CDR2 YYREEE (reference sequence). This CDR3 has 12 residues. Deletions cut 3 bases from V and 7 bases from J, with 8 bases between. The CDR3 reads CASSSVGNEQFF. CDR3 sequence (DNA): TGTGCCAGCAGCTCGGTAGGAAATGAGCAGTTCTTC.

This chain links TRBV29-1 with TRBJ1-1, with D possibly being TRBD1 (5 bases). The V end was cut by 4 bases, the J end by 11 bases, with 14 bases between. This CDR3 comprises 11 residues. The germline V gene encodes CDR1 SQVTM and CDR2 ANQGSEA. The CDR3 sequence is CSVGGSGDAFF. CDR3 nucleotide sequence: TGCAGCGTTGGGGGGTCAGGAGACGCTTTCTTT.